Listed below are T cell receptor beta chains from one sample, sequenced in a study of siplizumab effects on memory and regulatory T cells. TCRdb's copy holds only in-frame clones and misses some; the assay was immunoSEQ multiplex PCR. The data hold 110,000 or so clones, with just over 90% observed a single time. Input material: non-Treg CD4+ T cells sorted from blood. All receptors derive from a human donor in good health. CDR3s include the opening cysteine and the closing phenylalanine or tryptophan. The D gene is left open where the match is weak. The size field is filled for only some rows; it gives once, few, many or a size class.

j_call: TRBJ1-1; d_call: NA; v_call: TRBV5-1; clone_size: NA; cdr3_aa: CASSLRPDGLEAFF; cdr3_nt: TGCGCCAGCAGCTTGAGGCCGGACGGACTTGAAGCTTTCTTT
j_call: TRBJ1-2; d_call: TRBD1; v_call: TRBV15; clone_size: NA; cdr3_aa: CATSTGQGNYGYTF; cdr3_nt: TGTGCCACCAGCACCGGACAGGGCAATTATGGCTACACCTTC
j_call: TRBJ1-1; d_call: NA; v_call: TRBV29-1; clone_size: NA; cdr3_aa: CSGVTGMNTEAFF; cdr3_nt: TGCAGCGGGGTCACTGGGATGAACACTGAAGCTTTCTTT
j_call: TRBJ1-4; d_call: NA; v_call: TRBV4-2; clone_size: NA; cdr3_aa: CASSQDYPGANEKLFF; cdr3_nt: TGTGCCAGCAGCCAAGATTATCCAGGGGCTAATGAAAAACTGTTTTTT
j_call: TRBJ2-5; d_call: TRBD1; v_call: TRBV7-8; clone_size: NA; cdr3_aa: CASSSRQGQETQYF; cdr3_nt: TGTGCCAGCAGCTCAAGACAGGGGCAAGAGACCCAGTACTTC
j_call: TRBJ2-1; d_call: NA; v_call: TRBV5-4; clone_size: NA; cdr3_aa: CASSLRPERADEQFF; cdr3_nt: TGTGCCAGCAGCTTGCGGCCTGAGAGGGCGGACGAGCAGTTCTTC
j_call: TRBJ1-1; d_call: NA; v_call: TRBV4-1; clone_size: NA; cdr3_aa: CASSQDPRTVRTEAFF; cdr3_nt: TGCGCCAGCAGCCAAGACCCCAGGACAGTGAGGACTGAAGCTTTCTTT
j_call: TRBJ1-1; d_call: TRBD1; v_call: TRBV6-5; clone_size: NA; cdr3_aa: CASRDRGIEAFF; cdr3_nt: TGTGCCAGCAGGGACAGGGGTATTGAAGCTTTCTTT
j_call: TRBJ1-6; d_call: NA; v_call: TRBV10-3; clone_size: NA; cdr3_aa: CAISPGTDATPLHF; cdr3_nt: TGTGCCATCAGCCCCGGGACGGACGCTACACCCCTCCACTTT
j_call: TRBJ2-4; d_call: NA; v_call: TRBV21-1; clone_size: NA; cdr3_aa: CASSTRLGAPNIQYF; cdr3_nt: TGTGCCAGCAGCACTCGCCTGGGAGCCCCAAACATTCAGTACTTC
j_call: TRBJ2-3; d_call: NA; v_call: TRBV18; clone_size: once; cdr3_aa: CASSPQGSGARADTQYF; cdr3_nt: TGTGCCAGCTCACCACAGGGGTCGGGGGCGCGGGCAGATACGCAGTATTTT
j_call: TRBJ1-1; d_call: NA; v_call: TRBV5-1; clone_size: NA; cdr3_aa: CASSLSQRNTEAFF; cdr3_nt: TGCGCCAGCAGCTTATCACAGAGGAACACTGAAGCTTTCTTT
j_call: TRBJ2-7; d_call: NA; v_call: TRBV15; clone_size: NA; cdr3_aa: CATSKQTDYEQYF; cdr3_nt: TGTGCCACCAGCAAACAAACCGATTACGAGCAGTACTTC
j_call: TRBJ2-3; d_call: TRBD2; v_call: TRBV5-1; clone_size: NA; cdr3_aa: CASSLGLAGGTADTQYF; cdr3_nt: TGCGCCAGCAGCTTGGGACTAGCGGGGGGTACTGCAGATACGCAGTATTTT
j_call: TRBJ2-6; d_call: TRBD1; v_call: TRBV4-1; clone_size: NA; cdr3_aa: CASSQSQDRGGANVLTF; cdr3_nt: TGCGCCAGCAGCCAATCCCAGGACAGGGGTGGGGCCAACGTCCTGACTTTC
j_call: TRBJ2-2; d_call: TRBD1; v_call: TRBV12-5; clone_size: NA; cdr3_aa: CASGLVLGGQATGELFF; cdr3_nt: TGTGCTAGTGGTTTGGTGCTCGGGGGACAGGCCACCGGGGAGCTGTTTTTT
j_call: TRBJ2-1; d_call: TRBD2; v_call: TRBV9; clone_size: NA; cdr3_aa: CASSPRLAGGDEQFF; cdr3_nt: TGTGCCAGCAGCCCCCGACTAGCGGGGGGGGATGAGCAGTTCTTC
j_call: TRBJ1-1; d_call: NA; v_call: TRBV27; clone_size: NA; cdr3_aa: CASSTGSLGDTEAFF; cdr3_nt: TGTGCCAGCTCCACAGGGAGTTTAGGGGACACTGAAGCTTTCTTT
j_call: TRBJ2-3; d_call: NA; v_call: TRBV10-1; clone_size: NA; cdr3_aa: CASSDSGGTLDTQYF; cdr3_nt: TGCGCCAGCAGTGATTCCGGGGGCACCCTGGATACGCAGTATTTT
j_call: TRBJ1-6; d_call: NA; v_call: TRBV4-1; clone_size: few; cdr3_aa: CASSQGQSINSPLHF; cdr3_nt: TGCGCCAGCAGCCAAGGACAGTCTATAAATTCACCCCTCCACTTT
j_call: TRBJ2-5; d_call: NA; v_call: TRBV14; clone_size: NA; cdr3_aa: CASSPQRGTRGETQYF; cdr3_nt: TGTGCCAGCAGCCCGCAGAGGGGCACCCGGGGCGAGACCCAGTACTTC
j_call: TRBJ1-5; d_call: NA; v_call: TRBV7-2; clone_size: NA; cdr3_aa: CASSLWDAQPQHF; cdr3_nt: TGTGCCAGCAGCTTATGGGACGCTCAGCCCCAGCATTTT
j_call: TRBJ2-1; d_call: NA; v_call: TRBV25-1; clone_size: NA; cdr3_aa: CASSDPWTALNNEQFF; cdr3_nt: TGTGCCAGCAGTGATCCGTGGACAGCTCTCAACAATGAGCAGTTCTTC
j_call: TRBJ1-1; d_call: NA; v_call: TRBV7-6; clone_size: NA; cdr3_aa: CASSLLDTEAFF; cdr3_nt: TGTGCCAGCAGCTTGCTGGATACTGAAGCTTTCTTT
j_call: TRBJ2-1; d_call: NA; v_call: TRBV6-1; clone_size: NA; cdr3_aa: CASSERRGRIYNEQFF; cdr3_nt: TGTGCCAGCAGTGAAAGGAGGGGGCGGATCTACAATGAGCAGTTCTTC
j_call: TRBJ2-7; d_call: NA; v_call: TRBV10-2; clone_size: once; cdr3_aa: CAVDSSGRLYEQYF; cdr3_nt: TGCGCCGTTGACTCCTCAGGGAGGCTCTACGAGCAGTACTTC
j_call: TRBJ2-3; d_call: NA; v_call: TRBV5-4; clone_size: NA; cdr3_aa: CASSLSTDTQYF; cdr3_nt: TGTGCCAGCAGCTTATCCACAGATACGCAGTATTTT
j_call: TRBJ2-2; d_call: NA; v_call: TRBV7-3; clone_size: NA; cdr3_aa: CASSRGGTNTGELFF; cdr3_nt: TGTGCCAGCTCCAGAGGTGGGACGAACACCGGGGAGCTGTTTTTT
j_call: TRBJ1-2; d_call: TRBD1; v_call: TRBV11-2; clone_size: NA; cdr3_aa: CASSVPGQGIRGYTF; cdr3_nt: TGTGCCAGCAGCGTACCGGGACAGGGAATTCGGGGCTACACCTTC
j_call: TRBJ2-3; d_call: NA; v_call: TRBV11-2; clone_size: NA; cdr3_aa: CASSLVPGAVDTQYF; cdr3_nt: TGTGCCAGCAGCTTAGTCCCGGGGGCCGTAGATACGCAGTATTTT
j_call: TRBJ2-7; d_call: NA; v_call: TRBV25-1; clone_size: NA; cdr3_aa: CASSPTTYEQYF; cdr3_nt: TGTGCCAGCAGCCCTACTACATACGAGCAGTACTTC
j_call: TRBJ2-3; d_call: NA; v_call: TRBV11-2; clone_size: NA; cdr3_aa: CASSLDPISADTQYF; cdr3_nt: TGTGCCAGCAGCTTAGACCCAATCAGTGCAGATACGCAGTATTTT